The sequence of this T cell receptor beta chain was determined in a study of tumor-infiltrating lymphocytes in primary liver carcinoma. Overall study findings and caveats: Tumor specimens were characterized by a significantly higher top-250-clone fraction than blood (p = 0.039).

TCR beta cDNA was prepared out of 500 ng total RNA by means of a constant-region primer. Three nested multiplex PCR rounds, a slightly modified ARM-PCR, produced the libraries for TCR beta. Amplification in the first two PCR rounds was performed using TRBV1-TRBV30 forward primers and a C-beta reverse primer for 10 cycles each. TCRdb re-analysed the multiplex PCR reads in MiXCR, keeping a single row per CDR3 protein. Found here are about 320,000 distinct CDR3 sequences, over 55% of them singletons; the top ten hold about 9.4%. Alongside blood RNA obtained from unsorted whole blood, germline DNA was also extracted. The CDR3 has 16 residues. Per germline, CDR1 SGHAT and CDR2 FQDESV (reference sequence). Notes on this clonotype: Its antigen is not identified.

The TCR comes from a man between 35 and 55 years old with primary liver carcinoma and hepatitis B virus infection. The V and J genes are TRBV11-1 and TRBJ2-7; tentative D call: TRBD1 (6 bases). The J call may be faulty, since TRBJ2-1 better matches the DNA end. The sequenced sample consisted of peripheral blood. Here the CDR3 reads CASSLAYDRTSNEQFF. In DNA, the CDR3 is TGTGCCAGCAGCTTAGCATACGACAGGACCTCCAACGAGCAGTTCTTC.